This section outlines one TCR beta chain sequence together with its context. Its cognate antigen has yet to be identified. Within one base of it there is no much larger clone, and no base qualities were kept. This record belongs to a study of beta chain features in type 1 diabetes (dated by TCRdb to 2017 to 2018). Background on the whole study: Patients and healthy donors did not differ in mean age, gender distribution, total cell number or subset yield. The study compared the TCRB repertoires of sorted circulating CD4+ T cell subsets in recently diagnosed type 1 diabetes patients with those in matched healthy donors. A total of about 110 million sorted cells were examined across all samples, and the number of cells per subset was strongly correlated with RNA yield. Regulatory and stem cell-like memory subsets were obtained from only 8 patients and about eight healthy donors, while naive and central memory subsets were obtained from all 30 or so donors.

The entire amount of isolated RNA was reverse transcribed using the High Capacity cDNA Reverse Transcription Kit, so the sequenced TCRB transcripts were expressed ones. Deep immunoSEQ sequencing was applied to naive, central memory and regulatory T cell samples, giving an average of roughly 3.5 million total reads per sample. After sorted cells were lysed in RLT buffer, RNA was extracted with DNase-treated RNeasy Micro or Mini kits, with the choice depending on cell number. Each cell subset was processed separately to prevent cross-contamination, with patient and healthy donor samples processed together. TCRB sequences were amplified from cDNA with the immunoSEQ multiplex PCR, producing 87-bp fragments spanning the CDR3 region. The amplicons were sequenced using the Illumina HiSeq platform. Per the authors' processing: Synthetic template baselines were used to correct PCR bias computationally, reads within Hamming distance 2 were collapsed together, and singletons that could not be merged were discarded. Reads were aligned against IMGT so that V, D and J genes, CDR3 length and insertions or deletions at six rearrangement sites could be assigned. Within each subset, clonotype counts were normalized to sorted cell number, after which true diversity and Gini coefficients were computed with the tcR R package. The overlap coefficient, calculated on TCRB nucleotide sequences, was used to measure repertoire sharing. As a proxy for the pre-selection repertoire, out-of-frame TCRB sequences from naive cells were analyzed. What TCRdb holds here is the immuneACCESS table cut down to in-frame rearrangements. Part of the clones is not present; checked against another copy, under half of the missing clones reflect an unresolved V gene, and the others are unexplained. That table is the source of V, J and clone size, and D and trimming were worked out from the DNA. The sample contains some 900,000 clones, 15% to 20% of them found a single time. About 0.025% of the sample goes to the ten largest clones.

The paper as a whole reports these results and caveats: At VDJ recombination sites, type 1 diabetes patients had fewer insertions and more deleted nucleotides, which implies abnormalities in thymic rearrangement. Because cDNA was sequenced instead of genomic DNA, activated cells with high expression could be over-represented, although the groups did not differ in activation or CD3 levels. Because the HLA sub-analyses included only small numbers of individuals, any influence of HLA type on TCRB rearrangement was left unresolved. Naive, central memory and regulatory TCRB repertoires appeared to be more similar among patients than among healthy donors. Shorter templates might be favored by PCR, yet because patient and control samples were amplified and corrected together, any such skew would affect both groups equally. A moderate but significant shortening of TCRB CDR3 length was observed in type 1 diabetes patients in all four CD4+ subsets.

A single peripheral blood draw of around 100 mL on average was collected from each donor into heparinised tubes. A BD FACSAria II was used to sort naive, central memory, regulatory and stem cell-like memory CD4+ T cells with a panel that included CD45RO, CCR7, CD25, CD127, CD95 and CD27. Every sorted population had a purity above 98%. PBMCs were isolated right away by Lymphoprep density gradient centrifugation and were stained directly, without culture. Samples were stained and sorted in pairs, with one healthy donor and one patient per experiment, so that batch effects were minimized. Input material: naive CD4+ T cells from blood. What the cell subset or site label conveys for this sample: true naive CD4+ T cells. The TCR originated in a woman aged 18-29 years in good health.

The CDR3 corresponds to CASSQPGGAANNEQFF. In nucleotide form, the sequence is TGCGCCAGCAGCCAGCCCGGTGGGGCTGCAAACAATGAGCAGTTCTTC. The chain is assembled from TRBV4-3 and TRBJ2-1; TRBD1 is perhaps the D gene, given 5 matching bases. Per the germline V gene, LGHNA is the CDR1 and YSLEER is the CDR2. V lost 3 bases and J lost 5 bases; the stretch between them is 17 bases long. From its cysteine to its phenylalanine, the CDR3 spans 16 amino acids. The read is trimmed to its CDR3 DNA, 48 bases read in frame from base 1.